This T cell receptor beta chain originates from a study of blood T cell repertoires in COVID-19. Background on the study: Sites in the United States, Italy and Spain provided acute and convalescent COVID-19 samples. PBMCs, B-cell-depleted T cells, or T cells provided the cDNA or gDNA that made up the material.

V was cut by 6 bases and J by 4 bases, with 6 bases left in between. This CDR3 comprises 11 residues. In germline, CDR1 is MDHEN, CDR2 SYDVKM. The method was immunoSEQ multiplex PCR; TCRdb's version includes in-frame clones alone and lacks a portion of them. The data show approximately 47,000 clones, less than 85% seen once. Sequenced: peripheral blood. The V call is TRBV28, the J call TRBJ1-1; TRBD1 might be the D (5 bases). This receptor was identified in a man in his sixties with acute or convalescent COVID-19. CDR3 in amino acids: CASRDSTEAFF. The CDR3 DNA follows: TGTGCCAGCAGAGACAGCACTGAAGCTTTCTTT.